This T cell receptor beta chain is drawn from a study of shared clonotypes between healthy human individuals. At the level of the study: Aged 18 to 49, the donors were two women and a few men. The study's findings and limits: For naive CD4 cells, approximately 4.8% of clonotypes were shared across a few donors.

Details on this clone: Its antigen is unknown.

TCRdb's copy holds only in-frame clones and misses some; the assay was immunoSEQ multiplex PCR. The repertoire holds about 1,900,000 clones, with roughly 95% as singletons. Naive-designated CD8 cells lacked CD45RO, were positively enriched for CCR7, and omitted terminally differentiated effector memory CD45RA+ cells. This CDR3 region has 14 residues. The V gene lost 2 bases and the J gene lost 3 bases, with 11 bases spanning the gap. Germline CDR1 and CDR2: SGHTA and FQGNSA. What was sequenced was naive CD8+ T cells sorted from blood. The receptor's source is a man in his late teens or twenties in good health. The chain employs TRBV7-2 and TRBJ2-7; TRBD1 might be the D (6 bases). The chain's CDR3 is CASSLYQGIYEQYF. The CDR3 DNA follows: TGTGCCAGCAGCTTATATCAGGGGATCTACGAGCAGTACTTC.